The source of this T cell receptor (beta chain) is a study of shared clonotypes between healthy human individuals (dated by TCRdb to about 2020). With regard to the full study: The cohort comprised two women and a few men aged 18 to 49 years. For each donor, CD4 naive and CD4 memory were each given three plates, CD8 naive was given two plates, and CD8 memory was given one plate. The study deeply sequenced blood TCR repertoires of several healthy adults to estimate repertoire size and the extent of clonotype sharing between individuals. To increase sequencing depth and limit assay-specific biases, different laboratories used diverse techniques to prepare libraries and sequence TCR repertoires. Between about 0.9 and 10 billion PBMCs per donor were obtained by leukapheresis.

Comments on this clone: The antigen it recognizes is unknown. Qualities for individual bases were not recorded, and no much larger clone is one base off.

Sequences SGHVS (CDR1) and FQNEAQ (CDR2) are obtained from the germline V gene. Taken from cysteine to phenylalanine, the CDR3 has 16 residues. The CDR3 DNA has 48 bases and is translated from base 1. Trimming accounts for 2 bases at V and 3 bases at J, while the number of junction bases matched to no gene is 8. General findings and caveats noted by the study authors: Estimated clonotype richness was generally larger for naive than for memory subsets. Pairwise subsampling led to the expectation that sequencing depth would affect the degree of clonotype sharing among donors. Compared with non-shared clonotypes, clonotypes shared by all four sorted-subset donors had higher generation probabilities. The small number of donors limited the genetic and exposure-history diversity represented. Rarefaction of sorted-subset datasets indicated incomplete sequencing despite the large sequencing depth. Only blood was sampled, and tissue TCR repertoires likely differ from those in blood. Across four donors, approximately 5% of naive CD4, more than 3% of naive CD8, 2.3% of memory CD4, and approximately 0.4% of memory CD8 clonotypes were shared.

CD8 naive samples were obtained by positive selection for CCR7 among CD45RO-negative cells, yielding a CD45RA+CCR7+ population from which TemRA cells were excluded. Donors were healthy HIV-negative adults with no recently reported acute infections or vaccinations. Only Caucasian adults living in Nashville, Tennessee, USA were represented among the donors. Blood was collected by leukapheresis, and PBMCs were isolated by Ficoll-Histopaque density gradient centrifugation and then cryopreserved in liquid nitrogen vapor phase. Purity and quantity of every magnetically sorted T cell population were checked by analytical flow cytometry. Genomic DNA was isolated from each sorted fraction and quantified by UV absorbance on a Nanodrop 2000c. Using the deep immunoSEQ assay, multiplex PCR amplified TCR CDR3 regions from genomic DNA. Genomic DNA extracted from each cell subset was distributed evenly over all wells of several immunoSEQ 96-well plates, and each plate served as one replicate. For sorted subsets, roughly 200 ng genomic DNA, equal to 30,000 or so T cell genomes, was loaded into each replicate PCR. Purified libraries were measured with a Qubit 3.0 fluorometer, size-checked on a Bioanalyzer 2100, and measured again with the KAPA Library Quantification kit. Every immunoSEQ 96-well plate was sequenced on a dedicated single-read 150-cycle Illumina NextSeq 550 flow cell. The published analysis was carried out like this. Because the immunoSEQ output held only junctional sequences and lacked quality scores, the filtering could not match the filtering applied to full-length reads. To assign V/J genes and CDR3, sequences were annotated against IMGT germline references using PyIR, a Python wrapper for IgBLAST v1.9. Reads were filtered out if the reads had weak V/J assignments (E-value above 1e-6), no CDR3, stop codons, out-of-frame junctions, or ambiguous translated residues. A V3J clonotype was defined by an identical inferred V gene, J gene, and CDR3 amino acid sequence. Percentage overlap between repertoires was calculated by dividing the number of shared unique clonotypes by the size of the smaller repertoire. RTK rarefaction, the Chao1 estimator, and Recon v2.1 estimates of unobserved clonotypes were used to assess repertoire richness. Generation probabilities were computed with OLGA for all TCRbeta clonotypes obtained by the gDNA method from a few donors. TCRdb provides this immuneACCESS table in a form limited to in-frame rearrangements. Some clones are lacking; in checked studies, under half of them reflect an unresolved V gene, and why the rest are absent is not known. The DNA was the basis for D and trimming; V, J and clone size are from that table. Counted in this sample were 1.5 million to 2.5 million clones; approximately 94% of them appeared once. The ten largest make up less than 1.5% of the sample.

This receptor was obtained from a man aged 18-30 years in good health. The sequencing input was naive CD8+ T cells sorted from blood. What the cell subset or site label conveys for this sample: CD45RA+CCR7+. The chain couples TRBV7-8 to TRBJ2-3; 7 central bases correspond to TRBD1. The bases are TGTGCCAGCAGCTTACCGACAGGGTTAGGAACAGATACGCAGTATTTT. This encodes CASSLPTGLGTDTQYF.